The entry below describes one T cell receptor (beta chain). The sample originates from a study of blood T cell repertoires in COVID-19. In the study overall: Sites across the United States, Italy and Spain contributed samples from acute and convalescent COVID-19.

Germline V gives CDR1 SGHRS, CDR2 YFSETQ. Trimming took 5 bases from V and 5 from J; bases not matched to a gene: 11. This CDR3 has 15 amino acids. TCRdb's copy holds only in-frame clones and misses some; the assay was immunoSEQ multiplex PCR. The data show approximately 210,000 clones, around 80% seen once. The specimen sequenced was peripheral blood. The receptor was derived from a woman older than 75 with COVID-19, enrolled during active disease. The chain employs TRBV5-1 and TRBJ2-5; 8 bases are a match to TRBD2. The CDR3 DNA reads as TGCGCCAGCAGTCTAGGAGCTAGCGGGCTGGAGACCCAGTACTTC. Protein sequence: CASSLGASGLETQYF.